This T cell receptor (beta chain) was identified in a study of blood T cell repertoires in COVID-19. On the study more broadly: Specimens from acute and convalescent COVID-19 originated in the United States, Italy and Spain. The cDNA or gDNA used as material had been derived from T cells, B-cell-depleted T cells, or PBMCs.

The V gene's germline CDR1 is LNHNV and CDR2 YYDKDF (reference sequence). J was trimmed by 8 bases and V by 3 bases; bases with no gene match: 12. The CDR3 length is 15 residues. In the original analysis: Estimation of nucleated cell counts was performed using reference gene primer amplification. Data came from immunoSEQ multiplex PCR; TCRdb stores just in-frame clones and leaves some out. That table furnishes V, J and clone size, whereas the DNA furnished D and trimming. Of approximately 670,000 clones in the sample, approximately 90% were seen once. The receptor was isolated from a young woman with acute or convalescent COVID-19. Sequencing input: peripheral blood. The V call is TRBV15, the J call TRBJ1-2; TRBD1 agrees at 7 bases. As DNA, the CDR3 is TGTGCCACCAGCAGCAAGGGACAGACGCTATTCGGCTACACCTTC. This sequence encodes CATSSKGQTLFGYTF.